The TCR beta chain described here comes from a study of T cell changes during pregnancy in multiple sclerosis. Clones were read by immunoSEQ multiplex PCR, and TCRdb kept only the in-frame ones, dropping some. Of about 42,000 clones listed, 84% are singletons. Germline-derived CDR1 and CDR2 are SGHTA and FQGNSA. The CDR3 is 16 amino acids. Germline trimming cut 3 bases from V and 5 bases from J; bases unmatched to any gene: 6. This sequence joins TRBV7-2 and TRBJ2-3; 12 positions agree with TRBD2. The TCR was taken from a female donor with multiple sclerosis, enrolled in a pregnancy study. Here the sequenced sample was CD4+ T cells from peripheral blood mononuclear cells, taken before pregnancy. CDR3 loop: CASSFPSGGARDTQYF. CDR3 bases: TGTGCCAGCAGCTTCCCTAGCGGGGGGGCGAGAGATACGCAGTATTTT.